This T cell receptor beta chain originates from a study of blood T cell repertoires in COVID-19. In the study overall: Samples of COVID-19 (acute and convalescent) were obtained from the United States, Italy and Spain.

Libraries were prepared by immunoSEQ multiplex PCR; TCRdb keeps only in-frame clonotypes and omits some of them. Of approximately 280,000 clones in the sample, roughly 85% were seen once. V lost 3 bases and J lost 5; bases outside the gene matches: 6. In germline, CDR1 is SGHAT, CDR2 FQNNGV. The CDR3 runs 14 residues. The V gene is TRBV11-2, the J gene TRBJ2-5; 7 nucleotides agree with TRBD2. The sequence derives from a man over 45 with active or convalescent COVID-19. Sequenced input: peripheral blood. The CDR3 loop is CASSFNVGGETQYF. Here the CDR3 DNA reads TGTGCCAGCAGCTTTAACGTCGGGGGGGAGACCCAGTACTTC.